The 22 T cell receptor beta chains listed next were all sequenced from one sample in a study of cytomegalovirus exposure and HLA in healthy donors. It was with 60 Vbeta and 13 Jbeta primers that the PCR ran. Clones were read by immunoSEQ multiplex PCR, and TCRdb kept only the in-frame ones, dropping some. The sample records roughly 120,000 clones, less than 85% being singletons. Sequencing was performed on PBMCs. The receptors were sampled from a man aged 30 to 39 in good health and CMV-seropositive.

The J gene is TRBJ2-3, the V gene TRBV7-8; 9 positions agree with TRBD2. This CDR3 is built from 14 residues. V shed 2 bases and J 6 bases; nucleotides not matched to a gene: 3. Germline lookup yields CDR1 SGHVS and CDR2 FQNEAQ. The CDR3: CASSLSAGGDTQYF. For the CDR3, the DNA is TGTGCCAGCAGCTTAAGCGCGGGGGGGGATACGCAGTATTTT.

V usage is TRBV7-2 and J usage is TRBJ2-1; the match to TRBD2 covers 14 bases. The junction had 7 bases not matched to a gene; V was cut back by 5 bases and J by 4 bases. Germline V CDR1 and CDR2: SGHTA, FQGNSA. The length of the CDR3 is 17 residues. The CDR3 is CASSPGTSGGEYNEQFF. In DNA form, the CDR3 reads TGTGCCAGCAGCCCGGGGACTAGCGGGGGCGAGTACAATGAGCAGTTCTTC.

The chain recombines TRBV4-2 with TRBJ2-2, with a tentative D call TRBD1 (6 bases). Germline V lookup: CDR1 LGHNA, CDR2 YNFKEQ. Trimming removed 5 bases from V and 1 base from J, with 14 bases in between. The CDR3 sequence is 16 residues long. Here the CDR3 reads CASSTTGTRNTGELFF. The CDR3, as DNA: TGTGCCAGCAGCACTACCGGGACACGGAACACCGGGGAGCTGTTTTTT.

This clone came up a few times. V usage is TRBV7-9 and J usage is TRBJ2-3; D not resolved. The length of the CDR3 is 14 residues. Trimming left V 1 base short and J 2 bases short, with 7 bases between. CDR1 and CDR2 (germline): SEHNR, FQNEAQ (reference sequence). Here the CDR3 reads CASSLEASTDTQYF. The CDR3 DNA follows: TGTGCCAGCAGCTTAGAAGCTTCCACAGATACGCAGTATTTT.

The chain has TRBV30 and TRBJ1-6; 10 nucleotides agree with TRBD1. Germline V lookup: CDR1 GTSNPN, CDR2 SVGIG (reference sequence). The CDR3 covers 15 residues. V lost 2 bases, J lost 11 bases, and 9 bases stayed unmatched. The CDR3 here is CAWSRQGASFPPLHF. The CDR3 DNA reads TGTGCCTGGAGTCGACAGGGGGCGTCATTCCCACCCCTCCACTTT.

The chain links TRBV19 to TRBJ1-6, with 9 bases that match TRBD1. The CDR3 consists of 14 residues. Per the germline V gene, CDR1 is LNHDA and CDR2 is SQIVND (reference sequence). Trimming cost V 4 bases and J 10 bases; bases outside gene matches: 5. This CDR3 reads CASSTTGGESPLHF. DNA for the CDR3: TGTGCCAGTAGTACGACAGGGGGGGAGTCACCCCTCCACTTT.

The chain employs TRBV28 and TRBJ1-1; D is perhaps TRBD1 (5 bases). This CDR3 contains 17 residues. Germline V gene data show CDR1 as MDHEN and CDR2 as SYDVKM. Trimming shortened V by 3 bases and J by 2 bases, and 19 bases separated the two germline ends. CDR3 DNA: TGTGCCAGCAGTTTCCCTGGGACTCGTCTCATTAACACTGAAGCTTTCTTT. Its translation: CASSFPGTRLINTEAFF.

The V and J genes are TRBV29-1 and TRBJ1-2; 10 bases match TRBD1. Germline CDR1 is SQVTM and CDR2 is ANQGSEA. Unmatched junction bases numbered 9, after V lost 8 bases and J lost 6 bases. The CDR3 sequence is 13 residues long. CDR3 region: CSLGRTGGHGYTF. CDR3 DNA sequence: TGCAGCTTGGGGCGGACAGGGGGTCATGGCTACACCTTC.

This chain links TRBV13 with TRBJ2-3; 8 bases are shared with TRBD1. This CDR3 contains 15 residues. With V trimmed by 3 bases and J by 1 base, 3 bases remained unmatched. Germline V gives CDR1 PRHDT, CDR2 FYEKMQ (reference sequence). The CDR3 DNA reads TGTGCCAGCAGCTTGTGGGGACAGGGCACAGATACGCAGTATTTT. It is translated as CASSLWGQGTDTQYF.

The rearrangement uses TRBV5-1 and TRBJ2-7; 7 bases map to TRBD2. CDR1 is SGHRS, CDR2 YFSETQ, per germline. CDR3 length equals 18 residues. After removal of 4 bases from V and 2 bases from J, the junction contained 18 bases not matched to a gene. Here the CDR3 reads CASSPQTLVGGRPYEQYF. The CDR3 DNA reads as TGCGCCAGCAGCCCTCAGACCCTTGTGGGCGGGAGACCCTACGAGCAGTACTTC.

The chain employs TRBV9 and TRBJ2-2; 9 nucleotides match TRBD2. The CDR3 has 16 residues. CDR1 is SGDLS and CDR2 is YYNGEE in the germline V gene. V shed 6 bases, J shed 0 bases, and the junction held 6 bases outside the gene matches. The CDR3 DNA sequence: TGTGCCAGCACGGGGCGGGGGGGAACGAACACCGGGGAGCTGTTTTTT. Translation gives CASTGRGGTNTGELFF.

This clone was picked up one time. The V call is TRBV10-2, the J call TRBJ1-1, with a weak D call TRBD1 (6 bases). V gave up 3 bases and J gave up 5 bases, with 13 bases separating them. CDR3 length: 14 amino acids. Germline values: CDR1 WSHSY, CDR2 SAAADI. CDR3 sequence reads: CASSDLGASTEAFF. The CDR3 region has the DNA TGCGCCAGCAGTGATCTGGGGGCGAGTACTGAAGCTTTCTTT.

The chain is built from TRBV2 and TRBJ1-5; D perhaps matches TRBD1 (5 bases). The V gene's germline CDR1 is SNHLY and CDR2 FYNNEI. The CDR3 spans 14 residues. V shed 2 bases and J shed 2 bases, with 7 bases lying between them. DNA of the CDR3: TGTGCCAGCAGTGAATCGACAGGCAATCAGCCCCAGCATTTT. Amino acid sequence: CASSESTGNQPQHF.

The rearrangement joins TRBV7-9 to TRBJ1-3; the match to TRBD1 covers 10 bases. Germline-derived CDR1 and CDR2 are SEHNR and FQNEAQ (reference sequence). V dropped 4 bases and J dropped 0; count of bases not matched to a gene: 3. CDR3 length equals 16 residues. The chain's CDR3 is CASSSGTGDSGNTIYF. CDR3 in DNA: TGTGCCAGCAGCTCCGGGACAGGGGACTCTGGAAACACCATATATTTT.

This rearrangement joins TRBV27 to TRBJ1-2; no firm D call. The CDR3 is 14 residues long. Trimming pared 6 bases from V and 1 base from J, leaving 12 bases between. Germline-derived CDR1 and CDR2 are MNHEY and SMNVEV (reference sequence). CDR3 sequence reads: CASSTFPLNYGYTF. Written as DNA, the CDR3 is TGTGCCAGCAGCACATTTCCGCTTAACTATGGCTACACCTTC.

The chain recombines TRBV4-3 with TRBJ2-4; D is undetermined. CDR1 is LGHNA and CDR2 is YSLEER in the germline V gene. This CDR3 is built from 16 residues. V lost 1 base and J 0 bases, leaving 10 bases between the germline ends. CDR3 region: CASSQVTELAKNIQYF. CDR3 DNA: TGCGCCAGCAGCCAAGTCACAGAACTAGCCAAAAACATTCAGTACTTC.

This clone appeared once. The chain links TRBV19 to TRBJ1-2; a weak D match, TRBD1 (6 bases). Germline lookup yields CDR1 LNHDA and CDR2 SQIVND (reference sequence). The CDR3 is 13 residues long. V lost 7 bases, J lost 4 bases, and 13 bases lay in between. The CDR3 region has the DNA TGTGCCAGTACTCAAACAGGGCTCTATGGCTACACCTTC. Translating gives CASTQTGLYGYTF.

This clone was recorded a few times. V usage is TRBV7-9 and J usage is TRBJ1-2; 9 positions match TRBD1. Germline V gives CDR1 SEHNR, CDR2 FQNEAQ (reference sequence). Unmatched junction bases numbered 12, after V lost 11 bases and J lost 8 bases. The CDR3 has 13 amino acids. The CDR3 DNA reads TGTGCCTTGCCGGGACAGGGCTCGTTGGGCTACACCTTC. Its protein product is CALPGQGSLGYTF.

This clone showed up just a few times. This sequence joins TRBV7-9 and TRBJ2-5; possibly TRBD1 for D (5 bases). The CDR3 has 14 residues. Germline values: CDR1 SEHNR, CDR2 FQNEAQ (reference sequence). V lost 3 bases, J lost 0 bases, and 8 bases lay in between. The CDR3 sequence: CASSLDKYQETQYF. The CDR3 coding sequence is TGTGCCAGCAGCTTGGACAAGTACCAAGAGACCCAGTACTTC.

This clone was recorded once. The CDR3 DNA is TGCGCCAGCAGCTTCCTCCCGGGACAGACCTATGGCTACACCTTC. Its protein product is CASSFLPGQTYGYTF. The V gene is TRBV5-1, the J gene TRBJ1-2, with 7 bases that match TRBD1. The germline V gene has CDR1 SGHRS and CDR2 YFSETQ. The ends lost 2 bases at V and 4 bases at J; junction bases unmatched: 8. This CDR3 is 15 amino acids long.

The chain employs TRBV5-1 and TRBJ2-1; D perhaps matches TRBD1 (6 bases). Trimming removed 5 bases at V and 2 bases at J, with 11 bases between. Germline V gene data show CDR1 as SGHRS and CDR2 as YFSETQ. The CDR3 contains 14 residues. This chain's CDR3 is CASSFRDTYNEQFF. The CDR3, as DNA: TGCGCCAGCAGTTTCCGGGACACCTACAATGAGCAGTTCTTC.

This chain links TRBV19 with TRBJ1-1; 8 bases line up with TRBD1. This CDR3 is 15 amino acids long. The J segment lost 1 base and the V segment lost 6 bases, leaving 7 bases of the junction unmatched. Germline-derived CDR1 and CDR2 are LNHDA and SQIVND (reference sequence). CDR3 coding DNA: TGTGCCAGTAGGTTTCTAGGGACAGGGAACACTGAAGCTTTCTTT. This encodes CASRFLGTGNTEAFF.